The table lists the clone carrying this T cell receptor (beta chain) with many counts. Antigen specificity is unknown. The data are from a study of identical twins. Study-wide points: Where beta out-of-frame sequences were concerned, excess twin sharing was weaker.

Germline V lookup: CDR1 DFQATT, CDR2 SNEGSKA (reference sequence). The V and J ends lost 5 bases and 1 base, in that order; junction bases with no gene match: 10. The CDR3 sequence is 16 residues long. TCRdb re-derived calls from the 5' RACE reads in MiXCR, one entry per CDR3 protein. The sample has a few hundred thousand distinct CDR3 sequences; 9.6% are singletons. A further study also used this sample, focusing on yellow fever vaccine responses in identical twins.

Material for sequencing was PBMCs. This TCR was recovered from a woman under 30 in good health. This sequence joins TRBV20-1 and TRBJ2-5, with 10 bases that match TRBD2. CDR3 residues: CSAPRVASGSQETQYF. CDR3 coding DNA: TGCAGTGCTCCGAGGGTCGCTAGCGGGAGCCAAGAGACCCAGTACTTC.